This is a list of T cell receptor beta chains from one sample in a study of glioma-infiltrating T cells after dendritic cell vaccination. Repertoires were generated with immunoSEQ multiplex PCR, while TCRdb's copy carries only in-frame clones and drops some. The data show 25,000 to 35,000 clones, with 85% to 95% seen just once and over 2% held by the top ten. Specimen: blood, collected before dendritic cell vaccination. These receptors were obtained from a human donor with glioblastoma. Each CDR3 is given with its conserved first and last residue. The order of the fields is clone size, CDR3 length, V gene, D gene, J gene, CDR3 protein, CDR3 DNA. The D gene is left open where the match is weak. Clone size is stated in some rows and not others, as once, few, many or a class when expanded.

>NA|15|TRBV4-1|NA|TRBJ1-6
CASSRSYPGSEPLHF
TGCGCCAGCAGCCGATCCTATCCGGGGTCGGAACCCCTCCACTTT
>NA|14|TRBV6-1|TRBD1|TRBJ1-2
CASKRDRGDYGYTF
TGTGCCAGCAAAAGGGACAGGGGGGACTATGGCTACACCTTC
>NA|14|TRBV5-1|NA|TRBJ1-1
CASSLDGGATEAFF
TGCGCCAGCAGCTTGGACGGGGGGGCCACTGAAGCTTTCTTT
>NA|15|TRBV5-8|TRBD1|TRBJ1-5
CASSLFWTGNQPQHF
TGTGCCAGCAGCTTGTTCTGGACAGGGAACCAGCCCCAGCATTTT
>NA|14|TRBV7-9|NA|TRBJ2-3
CASSLNSRVDTQYF
TGTGCCAGCAGCTTAAACTCCCGGGTAGATACGCAGTATTTT
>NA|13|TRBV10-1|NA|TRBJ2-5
CASSESGGETQYF
TGCGCCAGCAGTGAGTCGGGGGGAGAGACCCAGTACTTC
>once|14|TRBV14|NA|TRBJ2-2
CASSQDPGTGELFF
TGTGCCAGCAGCCAAGATCCCGGGACCGGGGAGCTGTTTTTT
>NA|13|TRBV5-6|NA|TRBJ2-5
CASSLFNSETQYF
TGTGCCAGCAGCTTGTTCAACTCGGAGACCCAGTACTTC
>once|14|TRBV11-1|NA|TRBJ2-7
CASRLAGVPYEQYF
TGTGCCAGCAGACTAGCTGGGGTGCCCTACGAGCAGTACTTC
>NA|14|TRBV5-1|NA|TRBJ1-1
CASSLSGMNTEAFF
TGCGCCAGCAGCTTGTCCGGGATGAACACTGAAGCTTTCTTT
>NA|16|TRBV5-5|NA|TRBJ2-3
CASSPTGTTSTDTQYF
TGTGCCAGCAGCCCCACAGGGACCACTAGCACAGATACGCAGTATTTT
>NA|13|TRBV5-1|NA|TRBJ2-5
CASSSQMEETQYF
TGCGCCAGCAGCTCACAGATGGAAGAGACCCAGTACTTC